The 25 T cell receptor beta chains reported below all come from one sample, sequenced in a study of blood T cells in healthy people across ages (dated by TCRdb to between 2015 and 2016). Preparation of the library involved 5' RACE. Sequencing instrument: Illumina HiSeq 2500. The second PCR ran for about 6 to 12 cycles and used a J-beta primer mix along with a sample-barcoded 5' primer. TCRdb itself trimmed the public reads at Q25 with fastp, ran MiXCR and retained productive beta chains. Each entry merges the rows of one CDR3 protein and shows their most common DNA and genes. In this sample the table shows 800,000 to 950,000 distinct CDR3 sequences, about 28% of which occur a single time. The ten most abundant clones make up 10% of the sample. This sample also belongs to another study, concerning T cells of mothers and their children.

The specimen sequenced was blood. The receptors here all came from a woman aged 40 to 49 in good health.

The sample holds many counts of this clonotype. The chain combines TRBV6-5 with TRBJ1-2, with unresolved D. The germline V and J ends were trimmed by 6 bases and 7 bases, with 12 bases remaining between them. This CDR3 is 12 amino acids long. CDR1 and CDR2 (germline): MNHEY, SVGAGI. The CDR3 spells CASSNSILGYTF. The CDR3 nucleotides read TGTGCCAGCAGCAACAGTATTCTTGGCTACACCTTC.

A single count supports this clonotype. This may arise from a read error, as a much more abundant clone is one base away. The chain employs TRBV7-7 and TRBJ2-4; no firm D call. From germline, CDR1 is SSHAT and CDR2 FNYEAQ (reference sequence). The CDR3 contains 17 residues. CDR3 in DNA: TGTGCTAGCAGCTTGGGCAACTCCCCTTACTCTTACAATGAGCAGTACTTC. Translated, it gives CASSLGNSPYSYNEQYF.

This clonotype was found a few times. The chain links TRBV27 to TRBJ1-5, with 7 bases fitting TRBD1. V shed 8 bases, J shed 6 bases, and the junction held 10 bases outside the gene matches. The CDR3 has 14 residues. Germline CDR1 and CDR2: MNHEY and SMNVEV (reference sequence). CDR3 sequence: CASHPTGRLQPQHF. The CDR3 nucleotides are TGTGCCAGCCATCCGACAGGGAGGCTTCAGCCCCAGCATTTT.

The chain combines TRBV3-1 with TRBJ2-5, with 13 bases lining up with TRBD2. This CDR3 comprises 16 residues. Germline lookup yields CDR1 LGHDT and CDR2 YNNKEL (reference sequence). The V and J ends lost 1 base and 7 bases, in that order; junction bases with no gene match: 6. CDR3 region: CASSQGLAGGCSTQYF. The CDR3 bases are TGTGCCAGCAGCCAAGGACTAGCGGGGGGTTGTTCGACCCAGTACTTC.

This rearrangement joins TRBV7-9 to TRBJ2-1; a possible D gene is TRBD2 (5 bases). Germline CDR1 SEHNR, CDR2 FQNEAQ (reference sequence). V gave up 5 bases and J gave up 9 bases, with 23 bases separating them. This CDR3 comprises 16 residues. As DNA, the CDR3 is TGTGCCAGCAGCAGTAACGGAGGTTATCTATCTACTGAGCAGTTCTTC. This codes for CASSSNGGYLSTEQFF. The variable domain in full, completed from reference TRBV7-9 and TRBJ2-1, reads DTGVSQNPRHKITKRGQNVTFRCDPISEHNRLYWYRQTLGQGPEFLTYFQNEAQLEKSRLLSDRFSAERPKGSFSTLEIQRTEQGDSAMYLCASSSNGGYLSTEQFFGPGTRLTVL.

The V gene is TRBV5-1, the J gene TRBJ2-1, with 10 positions matching TRBD2. From germline, CDR1 is SGHRS and CDR2 YFSETQ. V shed 3 bases and J 5 bases; nucleotides not matched to a gene: 5. The CDR3 is 15 residues long. CDR3 loop: CASSSGTSENNEQFF. CDR3 nucleotides: TGCGCCAGCAGCTCCGGGACTAGCGAAAACAATGAGCAGTTCTTC.

This clonotype was detected only a few times. The chain couples TRBV7-9 to TRBJ2-5; 11 bases are shared with TRBD1. This CDR3 spans 16 amino acids. Germline trimming cut 1 base from V and 4 bases from J; bases unmatched to any gene: 5. Per the germline V gene, CDR1 is SEHNR and CDR2 is FQNEAQ (reference sequence). CDR3 protein: CASSLGGTGGTETQYF. Written as DNA, the CDR3 is TGTGCCAGCAGCTTAGGCGGGACAGGGGGAACAGAGACCCAGTACTTC.

This clonotype was recorded a few times. An end of the junction does not agree with germline; a read error may underlie this. The genes are TRBV12-3 or TRBV12-4 and TRBJ1-1; 10 nucleotides align to TRBD1. The CDR3 has 16 amino acids. The CDR3 region has the DNA TGTGCCAGCACCTCGGGACAGGGGCTCATGAACATTGAAGCTTTCTTT. This sequence encodes CASTSGQGLMNIEAFF.

This clonotype was counted only a few times. This chain uses TRBV10-3 with TRBJ1-1; 7 positions agree with TRBD1. Trimming took 10 bases from V and 1 from J; bases not matched to a gene: 9. Germline V lookup: CDR1 ENHRY, CDR2 SYGVKD. The CDR3 has 14 amino acids. For the CDR3, the DNA is TGTGCCACTTCGACAGGGTTGAAGAACACTGAAGCTTTCTTT. Translated: CATSTGLKNTEAFF.

This chain uses TRBV28 with TRBJ1-1; 8 bases align to TRBD1. CDR1 is MDHEN and CDR2 is SYDVKM in the germline V gene. The CDR3 contains 15 residues. J was trimmed by 6 bases and V by 5 bases; bases with no gene match: 11. CDR3 region: CASSPPRQGRSEAFF. As DNA, the CDR3 is TGTGCCAGCAGTCCCCCTCGACAGGGGAGGTCTGAAGCTTTCTTT.

This clonotype appeared many times. The chain employs TRBV2 and TRBJ1-4; 7 bases map to TRBD1. CDR3 size: 13 residues. The germline V gene has CDR1 SNHLY and CDR2 FYNNEI. Trimming took 6 bases from V and 5 from J; bases not matched to a gene: 3. CDR3 amino acids: CASSGTANEKLFF. The CDR3 DNA follows: TGTGCCAGCAGCGGGACAGCAAATGAAAAACTGTTTTTT.

This clonotype was seen repeatedly, ten times or more. The gene calls are TRBV7-2 and TRBJ2-3; TRBD1 aligns across 9 bases. Germline loops: CDR1 SGHTA, CDR2 FQGNSA. V shed 5 bases and J 2 bases; nucleotides not matched to a gene: 8. This CDR3 spans 16 amino acids. The DNA of the CDR3 is TGTGCCAGCAGCCGACAGGGGGGGTCCCCCACAGATACGCAGTATTTT. This gives the protein CASSRQGGSPTDTQYF.

There are many counts of this clonotype. The chain links TRBV6-1 to TRBJ1-4, with D perhaps TRBD1 (6 bases). CDR3 length equals 14 residues. V was trimmed by 7 bases and J by 7 bases, leaving 16 bases between them. The germline V gene encodes CDR1 MNHNS and CDR2 SASEGT. CDR3 in amino acids: CASTQQGRVEKLFF. The CDR3 bases are TGTGCCAGCACCCAACAGGGTAGGGTTGAAAAACTGTTTTTT.

The gene calls are TRBV2 and TRBJ2-1; D possibly corresponds to TRBD2 (5 bases). Germline CDR1 SNHLY, CDR2 FYNNEI. The CDR3 runs 14 residues. V was trimmed by 8 bases and J by 5 bases, leaving 16 bases between them. The CDR3 DNA is TGTGCCAGCCGGTCCCAGACTAACCACAATGAGCAGTTCTTC. Translating gives CASRSQTNHNEQFF.

The chain recombines TRBV2 with TRBJ2-3; 11 bases are shared with TRBD2. The CDR3 runs to 16 residues. Germline V gene lookup returns CDR1 SNHLY and CDR2 FYNNEI. After removal of 9 bases from V and 4 bases from J, the junction contained 12 bases not matched to a gene. Here the CDR3 DNA reads TGTGCCAGGACACCGACTAGCGGGATAGGCGCAGATACGCAGTATTTT. Amino acid sequence: CARTPTSGIGADTQYF.

This clonotype has at least ten counts. This rearrangement joins TRBV10-3 to TRBJ2-7; the D is unclear. The CDR3 has 14 residues. Germline-derived CDR1 and CDR2 are ENHRY and SYGVKD. The V end lost 3 bases, the J end lost 5 bases, and 14 bases lay between the germline ends. The CDR3 protein is CAISEGKGNDEQYF. The CDR3 coding sequence is TGTGCCATCAGTGAAGGTAAAGGGAATGACGAGCAGTACTTC.

This clonotype was counted a few times. The CDR3 reads CASSLRDRGLYEQYF. The CDR3 DNA reads TGTGCCAGCAGTTTACGGGACAGGGGGCTGTACGAGCAGTACTTC. This chain connects TRBV28 to TRBJ2-7; 12 nucleotides line up with TRBD1. V lost 2 bases to trimming and J lost 4 bases; unmatched junction nucleotides: 3. CDR3 length: 15 amino acids. Germline values: CDR1 MDHEN, CDR2 SYDVKM.

This clonotype came up once. The germline gene is not matched at one end of the junction; a read error may be the cause. This chain joins TRBV2 and TRBJ2-3; 10 nucleotides agree with TRBD1. From germline, CDR1 is SNHLY and CDR2 FYNNEI. CDR3 length: 14 residues. The DNA for the CDR3 is TGTACCAGCAGGCCGGGACAGGGGTTGGATACGCAGTATTTT. Translated: CTSRPGQGLDTQYF.

This clonotype has at least ten counts. This chain uses TRBV27 with TRBJ1-6; D unresolved. Germline V gene lookup returns CDR1 MNHEY and CDR2 SMNVEV (reference sequence). This CDR3 has 14 residues. V was clipped by 1 base and J by 6 bases, with 7 bases between them. CDR3 residues: CASSLLRSNSPLHF. CDR3 sequence (DNA): TGTGCCAGCAGTTTATTACGGAGTAATTCACCCCTCCACTTT.

This clonotype was observed a handful of times. Its ends do not fully match the called genes, so a read error is possible. V is TRBV7-7 and J is TRBJ2-3; 14 nucleotides line up with TRBD2. Germline V lookup: CDR1 SSHAT, CDR2 FNYEAQ (reference sequence). CDR3 length: 15 residues. CDR3 nucleotide sequence: TGTGCTAGCAGCCAGGGACTAGCGGGGGCAGATACGCAGTATTTT. This sequence encodes CASSQGLAGADTQYF.

This clonotype was detected ten times or more. The CDR3 DNA follows: TGCAGTGCTAGAGATCCGCCAGAAGCTTTCTTT. This gives the protein CSARDPPEAFF. The chain recombines TRBV20-1 with TRBJ1-1, with D unclear. This CDR3 has 11 amino acids. CDR1 is DFQATT and CDR2 is SNEGSKA in the germline V gene (reference sequence). V lost 0 bases and J 8 bases, leaving 7 bases between the germline ends.

The chain is built from TRBV16 and TRBJ1-5; the D is unclear. Trimming stripped 1 base from V and 7 bases from J, with 8 bases between. Germline V lookup: CDR1 KGHSY, CDR2 FQNENV. The CDR3 spans 13 residues. The CDR3 sequence: CASSQFDSQPQHF. As DNA, the CDR3 is TGTGCCAGCAGCCAATTTGACTCCCAGCCCCAGCATTTT.

This chain uses TRBV28 with TRBJ1-6, with D possibly being TRBD1 (5 bases). CDR1 and CDR2 (germline): MDHEN, SYDVKM. V was pared by 2 bases and J by 7 bases, with 12 bases between. The CDR3 has 15 amino acids. The CDR3 DNA sequence: TGTGCCAGCAGTTTAGGGCCAGGGATAAATTCACCCCTCCACTTT. This encodes CASSLGPGINSPLHF.

This clonotype was counted ten times or more. The chain combines TRBV5-1 with TRBJ2-3, with D perhaps TRBD2 (7 bases). The CDR3 sequence is 15 residues long. Trimming cost V 0 bases and J 4 bases, with 12 bases left between them. Germline V gene data show CDR1 as SGHRS and CDR2 as YFSETQ. CDR3 coding DNA: TGCGCCAGCAGCTTGGAACAGGGAGGGGCAGATACGCAGTATTTT. Translating gives CASSLEQGGADTQYF. The full variable domain, rest sourced from reference TRBV5-1 and TRBJ2-3, is KAGVTQTPRYLIKTRGQQVTLSCSPISGHRSVSWYQQTPGQGLQFLFEYFSETQRNKGNFPGRFSGRQFSNSRSEMNVSTLELGDSALYLCASSLEQGGADTQYFGPGTRLTVL.

The chain joins TRBV10-3 to TRBJ1-1; possibly TRBD1 for D (6 bases). The CDR3 loop spans 17 amino acids. Per germline, CDR1 ENHRY and CDR2 SYGVKD. The V and J ends lost 1 base and 5 bases respectively, with 20 bases between them. CDR3 bases: TGTGCCATCAGTGAGTTGGGACAAAGACAAAGCGGGACTGAAGCTTTCTTT. Amino acids: CAISELGQRQSGTEAFF.